The 27 T cell receptor beta chains given below trace back to one sample, sequenced in a study of technical replicates of blood from several donors. Measured with immunoSEQ multiplex PCR; TCRdb has only the in-frame clones, and not every one. The repertoire holds 35,000 to 50,000 clones, with 95% to 97% as singletons. Sequencing was carried out using T cells isolated from PBMCs. All receptors derive from a human donor in good health.

This chain connects TRBV4-2 to TRBJ1-1, with D possibly matching TRBD1 (5 bases). Germline values: CDR1 LGHNA, CDR2 YNFKEQ. The V and J ends lost 3 bases and 0 bases respectively, with 14 bases between them. CDR3 length: 16 amino acids. In nucleotides, the CDR3 is TGTGCCAGCAGCCACCCTGGGGGGGGAATGAACACTGAAGCTTTCTTT. Translating gives CASSHPGGGMNTEAFF.

The table lists this clone with a count of one. The chain carries TRBV23-1 and TRBJ2-1, with D possibly matching TRBD2 (6 bases). TRBV23-1 is designated an ORF whose function remains uncertain. The CDR3 is made up of 14 amino acids. V was clipped by 7 bases and J by 2 bases, with 12 bases between them. The CDR3 spells CASMGDFPYNEQFF. In DNA, the CDR3 is TGCGCCAGCATGGGGGACTTTCCCTACAATGAGCAGTTCTTC.

V gene TRBV19 combines with J gene TRBJ2-3; tentative D call: TRBD1 (6 bases). The CDR3 has 13 residues. Trimming shortened V by 5 bases and J by 8 bases, and 14 bases separated the two germline ends. Looked up from germline, CDR1 is LNHDA and CDR2 is SQIVND (reference sequence). In DNA, the CDR3 is TGTGCCAGTAGTCGGCAGGGGCAATCTACGCAGTATTTT. Encoded protein: CASSRQGQSTQYF. The variable domain in full, with the rest retrieved from reference TRBV19 and TRBJ2-3, is DGGITQSPKYLFRKEGQNVTLSCEQNLNHDAMYWYRQDPGQGLRLIYYSQIVNDFQKGDIAEGYSVSREKKESFPLTVTSAQKNPTAFYLCASSRQGQSTQYFGPGTRLTVL.

V and J are TRBV4-1 and TRBJ2-7, with a tentative D call TRBD1 (5 bases). CDR3 length: 14 amino acids. The germline CDR1 and CDR2 sequences are MGHRA and YSYEKL. V was clipped by 1 base and J by 1 base, with 8 bases between them. CDR3 amino acids: CASSQGRGSYEQYF. The CDR3 DNA is TGCGCCAGCAGCCAAGGAAGGGGATCCTACGAGCAGTACTTC.

The chain employs TRBV7-3 and TRBJ2-1; no definite D call. Trimming pared 6 bases from V and 1 base from J, leaving 10 bases between. Germline V lookup: CDR1 SGHTA, CDR2 FQGTGA. This CDR3 is 14 amino acids long. CDR3 sequence: CASSRSGSYNEQFF. CDR3 nucleotides: TGTGCCAGCAGTAGATCGGGTTCCTACAATGAGCAGTTCTTC. The full variable domain, with the rest looked up from reference TRBV7-3 and TRBJ2-1, is GAGVSQTPSNKVTEKGKYVELRCDPISGHTALYWYRQSLGQGPEFLIYFQGTGAADDSGLPNDRFFAVRPEGSVSTLKIQRTERGDSAVYLCASSRSGSYNEQFFGPGTRLTVL.

The CDR3 DNA follows: TGTGCCAGCAGCCCCGACATCTCCGGGACTCAAGAGACCCAGTACTTC. Residues: CASSPDISGTQETQYF. The genes are TRBV7-6 and TRBJ2-5; possible D gene TRBD2, 6 bases. Per the germline V gene, CDR1 is SGHVS and CDR2 is FNYEAQ. With 5 bases removed from V and 2 bases from J, the gap between germline ends came to 18 bases. The CDR3 is 16 residues long.

The DNA of the CDR3 is TGTGCCAGCGGGAGGGAATCTAGCACAGATACGCAGTATTTT. Amino acids: CASGRESSTDTQYF. The chain is built from TRBV4-2 and TRBJ2-3, with 7 bases that match TRBD2. The length of the CDR3 is 14 residues. The junction had 5 bases not matched to a gene; V was cut back by 8 bases and J by 0 bases. The V gene's germline CDR1 is LGHNA and CDR2 YNFKEQ.

This chain links TRBV4-3 with TRBJ2-5; possibly TRBD1 for D (6 bases). CDR3 length: 16 residues. V lost 0 bases and J 7 bases, leaving 18 bases between the germline ends. Germline CDR1 LGHNA, CDR2 YSLEER. CDR3 bases: TGCGCCAGCAGCCAAGATCAGGCGACAGGACTTCTGACCCAGTACTTC. Its translation is CASSQDQATGLLTQYF.

The rearrangement links TRBV9 to TRBJ2-2; D may be TRBD1 (6 bases). CDR1 and CDR2 (germline): SGDLS, YYNGEE. CDR3 length equals 14 residues. V lost 4 bases to trimming and J lost 4 bases, with 11 bases between them. The CDR3 coding sequence is TGTGCCAGCAGCACCGGGACAAGCACCGGGGAGCTGTTTTTT. This gives the protein CASSTGTSTGELFF.

A single count supports this clone. V usage is TRBV6-5 and J usage is TRBJ2-5; 8 nucleotides match TRBD1. Germline CDR1 MNHEY, CDR2 SVGAGI. Trimming cost V 5 bases and J 4 bases; bases outside gene matches: 9. The CDR3 contains 15 residues. The CDR3 is CASSTGPGQGETQYF. The CDR3 nucleotides read TGTGCCAGCAGTACGGGCCCTGGACAGGGAGAGACCCAGTACTTC.

J is TRBJ2-2 and V is TRBV4-3, with D perhaps matching TRBD1 (6 bases). The CDR3 is 14 amino acids. V was cut by 8 bases and J by 5 bases, with 15 bases left in between. Germline CDR1 reads LGHNA; CDR2 reads YSLEER. CDR3 sequence: CASGRGSSTGELFF. As DNA, the CDR3 is TGCGCCAGCGGAAGGGGGTCTTCGACCGGGGAGCTGTTTTTT.

This clone appeared once. The V call is TRBV5-1, the J call TRBJ2-5; 12 bases fit TRBD2. This CDR3 is 15 amino acids long. From germline, CDR1 is SGHRS and CDR2 YFSETQ. J lost 4 bases, V lost 3 bases, and 4 bases had no gene match. CDR3 amino acids: CASSSLAGGGETQYF. CDR3 DNA sequence: TGCGCCAGCAGCTCCCTAGCGGGAGGGGGAGAGACCCAGTACTTC.

J is TRBJ1-1 and V is TRBV4-1, with D maybe TRBD1 (5 bases). The germline V and J ends were trimmed by 4 bases and 0 bases, with 15 bases remaining between them. The CDR3 consists of 16 residues. Germline loops: CDR1 MGHRA, CDR2 YSYEKL. CDR3 coding DNA: TGCGCCAGCAGCCCTCAAGGGGCTTTATTGAACACTGAAGCTTTCTTT. It specifies CASSPQGALLNTEAFF.

J is TRBJ1-1 and V is TRBV13; D possibly corresponds to TRBD1 (5 bases). Germline V CDR1 and CDR2: PRHDT, FYEKMQ (reference sequence). This CDR3 comprises 14 residues. Trimming cost V 8 bases and J 2 bases, with 15 bases left between them. DNA for the CDR3: TGTGCCAGCGTAGGATTACAGGTCAACACTGAAGCTTTCTTT. This gives the protein CASVGLQVNTEAFF.

The chain joins TRBV5-8 to TRBJ2-7, with 9 bases fitting TRBD1. Trimming at V came to 2 bases and at J to 7 bases, leaving 7 bases not matched to a gene. The CDR3 has 14 residues. CDR1 is SGHTS, CDR2 YDEGEE, per germline. CDR3 bases: TGTGCCAGCAGCTTCGGACAGGGGAAGGGGGAGCAGTACTTC. Its protein product is CASSFGQGKGEQYF.

The J gene is TRBJ2-3, the V gene TRBV5-1; D call uncertain. Trimming removed 1 base from V and 1 base from J, with 16 bases in between. This CDR3 comprises 17 residues. Germline V CDR1 and CDR2: SGHRS, YFSETQ. The CDR3 DNA reads as TGCGCCAGCAGCTTGTACCCTTCGACTCCTGGCACAGATACGCAGTATTTT. It is translated as CASSLYPSTPGTDTQYF.

This clone was seen just once. The rearrangement joins TRBV5-4 to TRBJ2-5; D not certain. V was clipped by 1 base and J by 4 bases, with 8 bases between them. Germline CDR1 SGHNT, CDR2 YYREEE (reference sequence). The CDR3 totals 13 residues. This chain's CDR3 is CASSLIGGETQYF. The CDR3 nucleotides read TGTGCCAGCAGCTTGATAGGCGGAGAGACCCAGTACTTC.

This chain uses TRBV29-1 with TRBJ2-7, with 11 bases lining up with TRBD2. V lost 6 bases and J lost 3; bases outside the gene matches: 4. CDR3 size: 13 residues. CDR1 and CDR2 (germline): SQVTM, ANQGSEA. The DNA for the CDR3 is TGCAGCGTCCGAGGGACTAGCGGCTACGAGCAGTACTTC. Its protein is CSVRGTSGYEQYF.

This chain links TRBV7-8 with TRBJ1-1; TRBD1 might be the D (5 bases). The CDR3 has 13 residues. The V and J ends lost 5 bases and 2 bases respectively, with 9 bases between them. From germline, CDR1 is SGHVS and CDR2 FQNEAQ. The CDR3 sequence is CASSRQGNTEAFF. The CDR3 DNA follows: TGTGCCAGCAGCCGTCAGGGTAACACTGAAGCTTTCTTT.

The V gene is TRBV28, the J gene TRBJ1-2; weak D call: TRBD1 (6 bases). There are 13 residues in the CDR3. Looked up from germline, CDR1 is MDHEN and CDR2 is SYDVKM. Trimming cost V 6 bases and J 8 bases, with 16 bases left between them. CDR3 sequence reads: CASSLNRVRGYTF. CDR3 coding DNA: TGTGCCAGCAGCCTCAACAGGGTTAGAGGCTACACCTTC.

The chain links TRBV27 to TRBJ1-5, with D tentatively TRBD1 (6 bases). Germline V gives CDR1 MNHEY, CDR2 SMNVEV (reference sequence). The V and J ends lost 6 bases and 4 bases respectively, with 13 bases between them. The CDR3 runs to 14 residues. CDR3 in amino acids: CASRAGQRNQPQHF. DNA of the CDR3: TGTGCCAGCAGGGCAGGACAGCGGAATCAGCCCCAGCATTTT.

The chain uses TRBV2 and TRBJ1-1; 7 bases are a match to TRBD1. CDR3 size: 13 residues. V was pared by 8 bases and J by 5 bases, with 8 bases of the junction left unmatched. Per germline, CDR1 SNHLY and CDR2 FYNNEI. The CDR3 sequence is CASGGDSLTEAFF. As DNA, the CDR3 is TGTGCCAGCGGAGGGGACAGTCTGACTGAAGCTTTCTTT.

The chain employs TRBV30 and TRBJ1-5, with 9 bases aligning to TRBD1. After removal of 5 bases from V and 5 bases from J, the junction contained 10 bases not matched to a gene. The CDR3 consists of 15 residues. Germline V gene data show CDR1 as GTSNPN and CDR2 as SVGIG (reference sequence). The CDR3 spells CAWELPGQGDQPQHF. The CDR3 region has the DNA TGTGCCTGGGAGCTTCCGGGACAGGGCGATCAGCCCCAGCATTTT.

This clone was seen a handful of times. Different DNA sequences within this sample yield the same CDR3. The CDR3 bases are TGTGCCAGCAGCTTAGGGCTAGCGGGAGCGTCAGGGGAGCTGTTTTTT. This gives the protein CASSLGLAGASGELFF. The chain uses TRBV7-3 and TRBJ2-2; TRBD2 aligns across 10 bases. J gave up 8 bases and V 2 bases, and 8 bases lay outside the gene matches. Germline V gene sequence: CDR1 SGHTA, CDR2 FQGTGA. The CDR3 has 16 residues. Full variable domain (outside the CDR3, taken from reference TRBV7-3 and TRBJ2-2): GAGVSQTPSNKVTEKGKYVELRCDPISGHTALYWYRQSLGQGPEFLIYFQGTGAADDSGLPNDRFFAVRPEGSVSTLKIQRTERGDSAVYLCASSLGLAGASGELFFGEGSRLTVL.

The J gene is TRBJ1-1, the V gene TRBV6-5; 7 bases map to TRBD1. Trimming took 7 bases from V and 1 from J; bases not matched to a gene: 9. Germline-derived CDR1 and CDR2 are MNHEY and SVGAGI. This CDR3 comprises 15 residues. CDR3 sequence reads: CASTTETGRNTEAFF. In nucleotides, the CDR3 is TGTGCCAGCACCACTGAGACAGGGAGGAACACTGAAGCTTTCTTT.

The V call is TRBV27, the J call TRBJ2-7; D call uncertain. The V gene lost 4 bases and the J gene lost 2 bases, with 15 bases spanning the gap. This CDR3 is built from 15 residues. Germline V gene sequence: CDR1 MNHEY, CDR2 SMNVEV (reference sequence). The CDR3 sequence is CASSYSGRTTYEQYF. The CDR3 DNA follows: TGTGCCAGCAGTTATTCAGGCCGAACAACCTACGAGCAGTACTTC.

The chain has TRBV30 and TRBJ1-2; 9 positions agree with TRBD1. Trimming at V came to 5 bases and at J to 8 bases, leaving 9 bases not matched to a gene. This CDR3 contains 13 residues. Germline CDR1 is GTSNPN and CDR2 is SVGIG (reference sequence). The CDR3 is CAWGDREHGGYTF. The CDR3 nucleotides read TGTGCCTGGGGGGACAGGGAACATGGCGGCTACACCTTC.